A selection of T cell receptor beta chains follows, all from one sample in a study of OX40 agonist ivuxolimab in advanced cancers. Generated by immunoSEQ multiplex PCR, the TCRdb table keeps only in-frame clones and is missing some. The sample consists of roughly 60,000 clones, about 88% of them appearing once. Source: CD4+ or CD8+ T cells sorted from blood, taken in a trial of the OX40 agonist ivuxolimab. These receptors all come from an adult with an advanced solid tumor such as melanoma, head and neck, liver or kidney cancer. Each CDR3 is given with its conserved first and last residue. The D gene is left open where the match is weak. Only some rows state a clone size, as once, few, many or a class for expanded clones.

TRBJ1-5 | - | TRBV2 | - | CASMAGLSNQPQHF | TGTGCCAGCATGGCGGGGCTTAGCAATCAGCCCCAGCATTTT
TRBJ1-4 | - | TRBV30 | - | CAWSRLGAIGEKLFF | TGTGCCTGGAGTCGGTTAGGGGCGATCGGTGAAAAACTGTTTTTT
TRBJ2-3 | TRBD2 | TRBV2 | - | CASSEIAGGQKPQYF | TGTGCCAGCAGTGAAATAGCGGGAGGCCAAAAACCGCAGTATTTT
TRBJ2-7 | - | TRBV28 | - | CASRDRGRTTLVQYF | TGTGCCAGCAGAGACCGAGGACGGACTACACTCGTGCAGTACTTC
TRBJ1-4 | TRBD1 | TRBV9 | - | CASSVGEGQGVFEKLFF | TGTGCCAGCAGCGTGGGAGAAGGACAGGGGGTTTTTGAAAAACTGTTTTTT
TRBJ1-2 | TRBD1 | TRBV10-1 | - | CASSESGTGIDGYTF | TGCGCCAGCAGTGAGTCCGGGACAGGGATCGATGGCTACACCTTC
TRBJ2-5 | - | TRBV7-3 | - | CASSLSGTQETQYF | TGTGCCAGCAGCTTGTCCGGGACACAAGAGACCCAGTACTTC
TRBJ1-1 | TRBD1 | TRBV5-4 | - | CASIPGGSRLNTEAFF | TGTGCCAGCATCCCAGGGGGCAGCAGATTGAACACTGAAGCTTTCTTT
TRBJ1-1 | - | TRBV5-1 | few | CASSLGRVNTEAFF | TGCGCCAGCAGCTTGGGCAGAGTTAACACTGAAGCTTTCTTT
TRBJ2-5 | - | TRBV14 | - | CASSSKISPWATQYF | TGTGCCAGCAGCAGCAAGATATCGCCTTGGGCGACCCAGTACTTC
TRBJ2-1 | - | TRBV2 | - | CASSERTTVNEQFF | TGTGCCAGCAGTGAGCGCACAACCGTCAATGAGCAGTTCTTC
TRBJ1-1 | - | TRBV7-9 | - | CASSETIAFF | TGTGCCAGCAGCGAAACGATCGCTTTCTTT
TRBJ2-2 | - | TRBV6-1 | - | CASSEALGVGTGELFF | TGTGCCAGCAGTGAAGCGCTTGGGGTAGGGACCGGGGAGCTGTTTTTT
TRBJ2-5 | - | TRBV5-6 | - | CASSLRGGETQYF | TGTGCCAGCAGCTTGAGAGGGGGAGAGACCCAGTACTTC
TRBJ1-2 | - | TRBV30 | - | CAWSTRVWHLGVSYGYTF | TGTGCCTGGAGTACAAGGGTTTGGCACCTCGGGGTATCATATGGCTACACCTTC
TRBJ2-6 | - | TRBV10-2 | - | CASSERGSGANVLTF | TGCGCCAGCAGTGAGAGGGGCTCTGGGGCCAACGTCCTGACTTTC
TRBJ2-2 | - | TRBV28 | - | CASSLVGTTGELFF | TGTGCCAGCAGTTTGGTGGGAACCACCGGGGAGCTGTTTTTT
TRBJ2-7 | - | TRBV6-1 | - | CASSYSGAYEQYF | TGTGCCAGCAGTTATTCAGGGGCCTACGAGCAGTACTTC
TRBJ2-5 | TRBD2 | TRBV29-1 | - | CSVGEGSVETQYF | TGCAGCGTTGGGGAGGGATCCGTAGAGACCCAGTACTTC
TRBJ2-3 | - | TRBV7-3 | - | CASSPNGENTDTQYF | TGTGCCAGCAGCCCTAATGGGGAGAACACAGATACGCAGTATTTT
TRBJ2-1 | - | TRBV2 | - | CASSEATDYNEQFF | TGTGCCAGCAGTGAAGCGACGGACTACAATGAGCAGTTCTTC
TRBJ1-6 | - | TRBV11-2 | - | CASSLDPGTAPLHF | TGTGCCAGCAGCTTAGATCCCGGGACGGCCCCACTCCACTTT
TRBJ2-7 | - | TRBV2 | - | CASSLPTGSSYEQYF | TGTGCCAGCAGCCTACCTACAGGGAGCTCCTACGAGCAGTACTTC
TRBJ1-2 | - | TRBV19 | - | CASSIYERRAPNYGYTF | TGTGCCAGTAGTATATATGAGAGGCGGGCACCTAACTATGGCTACACCTTC
TRBJ1-1 | - | TRBV2 | - | CASRVLRAFF | TGTGCCAGCAGGGTCCTACGTGCTTTCTTT
TRBJ2-1 | - | TRBV29-1 | once | CSVEGSTGLRPSYNEQFF | TGCAGCGTTGAAGGTAGTACAGGGCTGAGGCCTTCCTACAATGAGCAGTTCTTC
TRBJ2-5 | - | TRBV6-1 | many | CASKRGSGETQYF | TGTGCCAGCAAAAGGGGTAGCGGAGAGACCCAGTACTTC
TRBJ2-1 | TRBD2 | TRBV2 | - | CASSPRASGSNEQFF | TGTGCCAGCAGCCCACGGGCTAGCGGGAGCAATGAGCAGTTCTTC